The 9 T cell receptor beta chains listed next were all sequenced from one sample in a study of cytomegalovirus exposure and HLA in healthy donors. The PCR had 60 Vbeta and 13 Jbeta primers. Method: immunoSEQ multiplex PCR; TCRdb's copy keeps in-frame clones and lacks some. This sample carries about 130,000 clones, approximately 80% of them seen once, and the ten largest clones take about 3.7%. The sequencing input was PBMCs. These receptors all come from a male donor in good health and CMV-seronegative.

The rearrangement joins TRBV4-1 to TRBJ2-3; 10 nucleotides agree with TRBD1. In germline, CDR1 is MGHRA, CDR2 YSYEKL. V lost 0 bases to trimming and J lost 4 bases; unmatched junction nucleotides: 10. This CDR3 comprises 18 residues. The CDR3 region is CASSQEAGDRGISDTQYF. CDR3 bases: TGCGCCAGCAGCCAAGAGGCGGGGGACAGGGGTATTTCAGATACGCAGTATTTT.

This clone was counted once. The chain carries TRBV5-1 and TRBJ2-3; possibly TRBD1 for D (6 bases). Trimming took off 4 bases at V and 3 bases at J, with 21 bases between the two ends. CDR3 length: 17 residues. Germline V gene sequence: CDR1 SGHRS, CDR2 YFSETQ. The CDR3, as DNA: TGCGCCAGCAGCCCTGGTGACAGGACGATCTTTACAGATACGCAGTATTTT. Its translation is CASSPGDRTIFTDTQYF.

CDR3 sequence: CASSESGQSNEQFF. CDR3 DNA: TGTGCCAGCAGCGAGTCGGGACAGAGCAATGAGCAGTTCTTC. This chain joins TRBV9 and TRBJ2-1; 7 bases fit TRBD1. CDR3 length: 14 amino acids. Germline CDR1 SGDLS, CDR2 YYNGEE. J gave up 6 bases and V 3 bases, and 6 bases lay outside the gene matches.

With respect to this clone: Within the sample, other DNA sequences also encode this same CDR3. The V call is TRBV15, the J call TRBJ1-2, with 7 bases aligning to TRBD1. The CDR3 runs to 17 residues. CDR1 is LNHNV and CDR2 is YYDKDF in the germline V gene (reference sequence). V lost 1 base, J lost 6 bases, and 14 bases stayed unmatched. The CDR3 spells CATSRGSSAGGRNGYTF. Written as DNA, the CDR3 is TGTGCCACCAGCAGAGGCTCTAGCGCAGGGGGGCGAAATGGCTACACCTTC.

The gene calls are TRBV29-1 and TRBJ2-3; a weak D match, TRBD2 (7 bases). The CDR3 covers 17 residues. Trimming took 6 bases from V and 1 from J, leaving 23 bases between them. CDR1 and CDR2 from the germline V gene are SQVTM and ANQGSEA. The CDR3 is CSVQRSTGGHGTDTQYF. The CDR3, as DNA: TGCAGCGTCCAAAGGAGTACGGGGGGCCATGGCACAGATACGCAGTATTTT.

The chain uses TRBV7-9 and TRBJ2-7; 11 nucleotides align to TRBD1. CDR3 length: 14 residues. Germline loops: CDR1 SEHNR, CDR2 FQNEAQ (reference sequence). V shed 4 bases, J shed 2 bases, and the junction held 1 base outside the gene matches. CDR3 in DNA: TGTGCCAGCAGCTGGGGACAGGGGGCCTACGAGCAGTACTTC. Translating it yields CASSWGQGAYEQYF.

The CDR3 protein is CASSFLNYEAFF. DNA for the CDR3: TGTGCCAGCAGTTTCCTAAACTATGAAGCTTTCTTT. The chain has TRBV6-1 and TRBJ1-1; no firm D call. The germline CDR1 and CDR2 sequences are MNHNS and SASEGT. This CDR3 is 12 amino acids long. V was clipped by 5 bases and J by 7 bases, with 11 bases between them.

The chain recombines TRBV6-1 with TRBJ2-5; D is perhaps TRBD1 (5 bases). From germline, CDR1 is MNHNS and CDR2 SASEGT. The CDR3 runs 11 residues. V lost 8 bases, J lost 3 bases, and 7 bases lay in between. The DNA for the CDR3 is TGTGCCAGCGGACACAAAGAGACCCAGTACTTC. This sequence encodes CASGHKETQYF.

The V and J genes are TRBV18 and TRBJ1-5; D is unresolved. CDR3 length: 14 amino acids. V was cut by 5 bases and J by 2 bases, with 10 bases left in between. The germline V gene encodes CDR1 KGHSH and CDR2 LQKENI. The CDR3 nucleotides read TGTGCCAGCTCAGCGGACTGGGGCAATCAGCCCCAGCATTTT. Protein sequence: CASSADWGNQPQHF.